This T cell receptor beta chain was sequenced in a study of shared clonotypes between healthy human individuals. Deletions cut 0 bases from V and 5 bases from J, with 6 bases between. The CDR3 is 12 amino acids. CDR1 and CDR2 (germline): SGHTS, YDEGEE. Sequencing used immunoSEQ multiplex PCR; TCRdb keeps in-frame clones, though not all of them. The repertoire has about a million clones, approximately 70% of them found once; the top ten carry over 1.3%. The rearrangement joins TRBV5-8 to TRBJ2-7, with no clear D. This clonotype originated in a man aged 18 to 35 in good health. Sequencing was performed on memory CD4+ T cells sorted from blood. The subset is: CD45RA-negative fraction. CDR3 bases: TGTGCCAGCAGCTTGGGTATGGACGAGCAGTACTTC. This sequence encodes CASSLGMDEQYF.